This is a list of T cell receptor beta chains from one sample in a study of CD8+CD57+ T cells in acquired aplastic anemia. One entry per CDR3 protein results from TCRdb running MiXCR on the reads. The top ten clones hold approximately 1.1% of a sample with under 200,000 distinct CDR3 sequences, approximately 43% of them seen once. Sequencing was carried out using sorted CD4+, CD8+, or CD8+CD57+ T cells (not recorded which) from PBMCs. These TCRs come from a human donor in good health. The CDR3 runs from the conserved cysteine through the conserved F or W. Each record gives: V gene, D gene, clone size, J gene, CDR3 DNA, CDR3 protein. The D gene is left open where the match is weak. The size of a clone is reported for some rows only, either as once, few or many, or as a class for expanded clones.

v_gene: TRBV7-9; d_gene: -; abundance: few; j_gene: TRBJ1-2; CDR3nt: TGTGCCAGCAGCTCCAGTTTCTCTAACTATGGCTACACCTTC; CDR3aa: CASSSSFSNYGYTF
v_gene: TRBV20-1; d_gene: -; abundance: -; j_gene: TRBJ2-3; CDR3nt: TGCAGTGCTATGGTTGGGGGTGGAGGGTCAGATACGCAGTATTTT; CDR3aa: CSAMVGGGGSDTQYF
v_gene: TRBV5-1; d_gene: TRBD1; abundance: -; j_gene: TRBJ2-7; CDR3nt: TGCGCCAGCAGCTTAAACCGGGACAGGGGCTACGAGCAGTACTTC; CDR3aa: CASSLNRDRGYEQYF
v_gene: TRBV19; d_gene: -; abundance: -; j_gene: TRBJ2-7; CDR3nt: TGTGCCAGTAGTAAAGGGGAGCCTAGCTACGAGCAGTACTTC; CDR3aa: CASSKGEPSYEQYF
v_gene: TRBV11-2; d_gene: -; abundance: many; j_gene: TRBJ2-1; CDR3nt: TGTGCCAGCAGCTTAGACCGCCCCCGGGCCTACAATGAGCAGTTCTTC; CDR3aa: CASSLDRPRAYNEQFF
v_gene: TRBV11-2; d_gene: TRBD2; abundance: many; j_gene: TRBJ2-1; CDR3nt: TGTGCCAGCAGCTTAGTCCCACACTCCGGACTAGCGGGAAGGAATGAGCAGTTCTTC; CDR3aa: CASSLVPHSGLAGRNEQFF
v_gene: TRBV27; d_gene: -; abundance: few; j_gene: TRBJ2-1; CDR3nt: TGTGCCAGCAGACAGCAGGCTATGCCCTCCTACAATGAGCAGTTCTTC; CDR3aa: CASRQQAMPSYNEQFF
v_gene: TRBV19; d_gene: TRBD1; abundance: once; j_gene: TRBJ2-2; CDR3nt: TGTGCCAGTAAGCTCGGGACAGTACTCACCGGGGAGCTGTTTTTT; CDR3aa: CASKLGTVLTGELFF
v_gene: TRBV7-3; d_gene: TRBD1; abundance: many; j_gene: TRBJ1-1; CDR3nt: TGTGCCAGCAGCCTAGCTCCGGGACAGGGGGCATCTACTGAAGCTTTCTTT; CDR3aa: CASSLAPGQGASTEAFF
v_gene: TRBV25-1; d_gene: -; abundance: many; j_gene: TRBJ1-3; CDR3nt: TGTGCCAGCAGTGAACCGGAGGGATCGAAGGGAAACACCATATATTTT; CDR3aa: CASSEPEGSKGNTIYF
v_gene: TRBV29-1; d_gene: TRBD2; abundance: few; j_gene: TRBJ2-3; CDR3nt: TGCAGCGTTCGTGGACTAGCGGGACGCACAGATACGCAGTATTTT; CDR3aa: CSVRGLAGRTDTQYF
v_gene: TRBV29-1; d_gene: -; abundance: -; j_gene: TRBJ2-3; CDR3nt: TGCAGCGTTGGCCAGCGAACAGATACGCAGTATTTT; CDR3aa: CSVGQRTDTQYF
v_gene: TRBV20-1; d_gene: -; abundance: many; j_gene: TRBJ2-1; CDR3nt: TGCAGTGCCTCCACCAATGAGCAGTTCTTC; CDR3aa: CSASTNEQFF
v_gene: TRBV2; d_gene: TRBD2; abundance: many; j_gene: TRBJ2-7; CDR3nt: TGTGCCAGCAGTGGATGGGTCAGCGGGGGAAACGAGCAGTACTTC; CDR3aa: CASSGWVSGGNEQYF
v_gene: TRBV2; d_gene: -; abundance: once; j_gene: TRBJ1-2; CDR3nt: TGTGCCAGCACCGAGACAGTTAACTATGGCTACACCTTC; CDR3aa: CASTETVNYGYTF
v_gene: TRBV5-6; d_gene: -; abundance: many; j_gene: TRBJ1-1; CDR3nt: TGTGCCAGCAGCTTGGCCGGCAGTAGGCGCACTGAAGCTTTCTTT; CDR3aa: CASSLAGSRRTEAFF
v_gene: TRBV29-1; d_gene: -; abundance: -; j_gene: TRBJ2-1; CDR3nt: TGCAGCTTAGTTCCGTACAATGAGCAGTTCTTC; CDR3aa: CSLVPYNEQFF
v_gene: TRBV27; d_gene: -; abundance: few; j_gene: TRBJ2-1; CDR3nt: TGTGCCAGCAGTTTGGCGTATTCCTACAATGAGCAGTTCTTC; CDR3aa: CASSLAYSYNEQFF
v_gene: TRBV2; d_gene: -; abundance: -; j_gene: TRBJ2-5; CDR3nt: TGTGCCAGCAGTGGGGCGAACCAAGAGACCCAGTACTTC; CDR3aa: CASSGANQETQYF
v_gene: TRBV5-4; d_gene: -; abundance: -; j_gene: TRBJ2-1; CDR3nt: TGTGCCAACGACAATGAGCAGTTCTTC; CDR3aa: CANDNEQFF
v_gene: TRBV5-6; d_gene: -; abundance: many; j_gene: TRBJ2-1; CDR3nt: TGTGCCAGCAGCAAAGACTCACTGCAGTTCTTC; CDR3aa: CASSKDSLQFF
v_gene: TRBV9; d_gene: TRBD1; abundance: many; j_gene: TRBJ1-6; CDR3nt: TGTGCCAGCAGCGTACAAGGGACAGCAAATTCACCCCTCCACTTT; CDR3aa: CASSVQGTANSPLHF